The present T cell receptor beta chain was sequenced within a study of CD8+CD57+ T cells in acquired aplastic anemia. The template for TCR beta VDJ and CDR3 sequence profiling was genomic DNA. Each CDR3 protein gets one entry after TCRdb re-called the reads with MiXCR. The sample has about 150,000 distinct CDR3 sequences; about 48% are singletons. Patients sequenced had flow cytometry evidence of CD8+CD57+ cell expansion. CDR1 and CDR2 (germline): DFQATT, SNEGSKA (reference sequence). V trimming: 0 bases; J trimming: 5 bases; junction bases outside the gene matches: 5. The length of the CDR3 is 14 residues.

Sequenced: sorted CD4+, CD8+, or CD8+CD57+ T cells (not recorded which) from PBMCs. The chain joins TRBV20-1 to TRBJ2-3, with 7 positions matching TRBD2. The sequence derives from a human donor with aplastic anemia. CDR3 loop: CSARDQRGEDTQYF. CDR3 nucleotides: TGCAGTGCTAGAGATCAGCGGGGCGAAGATACGCAGTATTTT.